Sample share makes the clone carrying this T cell receptor (beta chain) hyperexpanded (1% or more). Its antigen is unknown. The data derive from a study of circulating CD8 cells and anti-PD-1 response in melanoma. Whole-study context: Nivolumab was given intravenously at 3 mg/kg every 2 weeks. Non-responders showed stable or progressive disease; responders showed complete or partial response.

Each library started from around 14 ng of total RNA using the QIAseq Immune Repertoire TCR panel. One entry per CDR3 protein, called by TCRdb with MiXCR from the reads. The sample lists roughly 540 distinct CDR3 sequences, over 3.5% occurring once. The study, taken as a whole, reports: PD-1 and DPOS subsets showed similar, higher clonality than DNEG. Some patients were treatment-naive; others were previously treated.

Live CD3+CD8+TCRalphabeta+ cells were sorted into four subsets by PD-1 and/or TIGIT. The sequence was obtained from a human donor with melanoma. Sequenced material: CD8+ T cells from PBMCs, taken at baseline or after one month of anti-PD-1 therapy (not recorded which).

The DNA for the CDR3 is TGCAGCGTTCCGGGACAGATACAAGAGACCCAGTACTTC. Amino acid sequence: CSVPGQIQETQYF. The chain joins TRBV29-1 to TRBJ2-5, with 7 bases fitting TRBD1. Unmatched junction bases numbered 5, after V lost 5 bases and J lost 2 bases. Germline V gene sequence: CDR1 SQVTM, CDR2 ANQGSEA. The CDR3 loop spans 13 amino acids.